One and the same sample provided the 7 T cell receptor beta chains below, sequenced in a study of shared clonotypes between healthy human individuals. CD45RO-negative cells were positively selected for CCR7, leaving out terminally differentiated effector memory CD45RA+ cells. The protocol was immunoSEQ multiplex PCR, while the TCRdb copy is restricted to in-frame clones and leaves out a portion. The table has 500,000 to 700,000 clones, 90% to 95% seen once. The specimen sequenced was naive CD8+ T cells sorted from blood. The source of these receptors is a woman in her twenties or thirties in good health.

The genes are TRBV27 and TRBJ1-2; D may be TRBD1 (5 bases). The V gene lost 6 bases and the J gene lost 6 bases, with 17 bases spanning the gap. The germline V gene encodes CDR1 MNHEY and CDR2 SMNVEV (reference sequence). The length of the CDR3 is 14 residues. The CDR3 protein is CASSSSLGTNGYTF. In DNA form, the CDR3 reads TGTGCCAGCAGCTCAAGTTTGGGGACGAATGGCTACACCTTC.

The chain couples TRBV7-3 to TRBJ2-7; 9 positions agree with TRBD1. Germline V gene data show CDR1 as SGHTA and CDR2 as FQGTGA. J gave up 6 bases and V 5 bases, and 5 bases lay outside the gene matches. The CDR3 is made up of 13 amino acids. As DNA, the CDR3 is TGTGCCAGCAGCCCGGGACAGGGTTCCGAGCAGTACTTC. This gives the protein CASSPGQGSEQYF.

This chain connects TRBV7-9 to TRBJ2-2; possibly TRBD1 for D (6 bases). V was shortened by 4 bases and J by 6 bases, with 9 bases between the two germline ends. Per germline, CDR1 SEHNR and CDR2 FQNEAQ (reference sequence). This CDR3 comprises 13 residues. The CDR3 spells CASSSQGSGELFF. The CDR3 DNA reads TGTGCCAGCAGCTCACAGGGTTCCGGGGAGCTGTTTTTT.

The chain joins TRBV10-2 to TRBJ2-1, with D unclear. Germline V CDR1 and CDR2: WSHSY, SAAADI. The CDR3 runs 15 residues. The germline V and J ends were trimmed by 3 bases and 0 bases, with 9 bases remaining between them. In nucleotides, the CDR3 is TGCGCCAGCAGTGACACCCTAAGCTCCTACAATGAGCAGTTCTTC. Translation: CASSDTLSSYNEQFF.

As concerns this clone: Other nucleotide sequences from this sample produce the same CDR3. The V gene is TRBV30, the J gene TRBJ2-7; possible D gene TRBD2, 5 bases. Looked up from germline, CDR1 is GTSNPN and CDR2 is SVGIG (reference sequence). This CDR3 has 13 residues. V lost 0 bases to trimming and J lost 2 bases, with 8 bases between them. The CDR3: CAWSVAGAYEQYF. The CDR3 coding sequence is TGTGCCTGGAGTGTCGCGGGCGCCTACGAGCAGTACTTC. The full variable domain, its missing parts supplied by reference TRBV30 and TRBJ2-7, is SQTIHQWPATLVQPVGSPLSLECTVEGTSNPNLYWYRQAAGRGLQLLFYSVGIGQISSEVPQNLSASRPQDRQFILSSKKLLLSDSGFYLCAWSVAGAYEQYFGPGTRLTVT.

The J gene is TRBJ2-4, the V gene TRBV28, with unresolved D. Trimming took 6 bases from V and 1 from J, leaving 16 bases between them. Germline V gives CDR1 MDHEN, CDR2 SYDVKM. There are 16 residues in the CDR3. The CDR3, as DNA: TGTGCCAGCAGCCGATCTACCCACGGGGCCAAAAACATTCAGTACTTC. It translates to CASSRSTHGAKNIQYF.

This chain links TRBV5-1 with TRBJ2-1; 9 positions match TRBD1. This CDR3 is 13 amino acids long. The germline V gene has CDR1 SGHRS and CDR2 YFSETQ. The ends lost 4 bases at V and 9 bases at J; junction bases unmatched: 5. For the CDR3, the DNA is TGCGCCAGCAGCGAGACAGGGGGAATTGAGCAGTTCTTC. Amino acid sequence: CASSETGGIEQFF.